The rows below give T cell receptor beta chains drawn from one sample of a study of beta chain features in type 1 diabetes. Clones were sequenced by immunoSEQ multiplex PCR, and TCRdb holds only the in-frame ones, with some missing. This sample has about 240,000 clones, with roughly 13% found just once. Sequencing was performed on naive CD4+ T cells from blood. The receptors originated from a man younger than 40 with type 1 diabetes. Each CDR3 is given with its conserved first and last residue. Each record gives: clone size, D gene, V gene, J gene, CDR3 protein, CDR3 DNA. D genes are given only for firm matches. Some rows mark clone size as missing; the rest say once, few, many or name a class of expanded clone.

NA,TRBD1,TRBV6-6,TRBJ1-2,CASRTGLIYGYTF,TGTGCCAGTAGGACAGGGCTAATCTATGGCTACACCTTC
few,NA,TRBV10-3,TRBJ1-3,CAITQGPGNTIYF,TGTGCCATCACCCAGGGTCCTGGAAACACCATATATTTT
NA,TRBD1,TRBV15,TRBJ1-1,CATSREVGQGNTEAFF,TGTGCCACCAGCAGAGAGGTGGGACAGGGGAACACTGAAGCTTTCTTT
NA,NA,TRBV5-6,TRBJ2-5,CASSSQGKSYQETQYF,TGTGCCAGCAGCTCTCAGGGGAAATCGTACCAAGAGACCCAGTACTTC
few,NA,TRBV13,TRBJ1-4,CASSFGRPSANEKLFF,TGTGCCAGCAGCTTCGGCAGGCCCTCGGCTAATGAAAAACTGTTTTTT
NA,NA,TRBV9,TRBJ2-2,CASSVGTPTNTGELFF,TGTGCCAGCAGCGTAGGGACACCTACGAACACCGGGGAGCTGTTTTTT
few,NA,TRBV30,TRBJ2-3,CAWSVRGITDTQYF,TGTGCCTGGAGTGTACGGGGGATCACAGATACGCAGTATTTT
NA,NA,TRBV6-1,TRBJ1-1,CASRSPGNTEAFF,TGTGCCAGCAGGTCTCCGGGTAACACTGAAGCTTTCTTT
NA,NA,TRBV29-1,TRBJ2-2,CSVEERRGQRELFF,TGCAGCGTTGAAGAGAGGCGGGGGCAGCGGGAGCTGTTTTTT
NA,TRBD1,TRBV5-1,TRBJ1-2,CASSTGTVFYGYTF,TGCGCCAGCAGCACCGGGACAGTTTTCTATGGCTACACCTTC
few,TRBD1,TRBV7-9,TRBJ1-4,CASSFGTGDEKLFF,TGTGCCAGCAGCTTCGGGACAGGGGACGAAAAACTGTTTTTT
NA,NA,TRBV7-8,TRBJ2-7,CASSLGPGAYEQYF,TGTGCCAGCAGCTTAGGCCCAGGGGCGTACGAGCAGTACTTC
few,NA,TRBV9,TRBJ2-2,CASSPRIEGGELFF,TGTGCCAGCAGCCCTAGAATAGAGGGCGGGGAGCTGTTTTTT
few,NA,TRBV18,TRBJ2-5,CASSPLQGSLQETQYF,TGTGCCAGCTCACCGCTTCAAGGGAGCCTACAAGAGACCCAGTACTTC
NA,NA,TRBV5-4,TRBJ2-1,CASSSTSPSYNEQFF,TGTGCCAGCAGCTCGACTAGTCCCTCCTACAATGAGCAGTTCTTC
few,TRBD1,TRBV27,TRBJ2-7,CASSPGQGENEQYF,TGTGCCAGCAGCCCGGGACAGGGGGAGAACGAGCAGTACTTC
few,NA,TRBV19,TRBJ1-5,CASSTAGSLGNQPQHF,TGTGCCAGTAGTACTGCAGGGTCTTTGGGCAATCAGCCCCAGCATTTT
few,NA,TRBV4-2,TRBJ2-3,CASSQRESDTQYF,TGTGCCAGCAGCCAAAGGGAGTCAGATACGCAGTATTTT
NA,NA,TRBV11-2,TRBJ2-7,CASSLLGYSSYEQYF,TGTGCCAGCAGCTTACTTGGCTACAGCTCCTACGAGCAGTACTTC
few,NA,TRBV7-2,TRBJ1-1,CASTPQVYAEAFF,TGTGCCAGCACTCCACAGGTTTACGCTGAAGCTTTCTTT
NA,TRBD2,TRBV7-9,TRBJ2-1,CASSPQGLAGDNGEQFF,TGTGCCAGCAGCCCCCAGGGACTAGCGGGAGATAACGGTGAGCAGTTCTTC